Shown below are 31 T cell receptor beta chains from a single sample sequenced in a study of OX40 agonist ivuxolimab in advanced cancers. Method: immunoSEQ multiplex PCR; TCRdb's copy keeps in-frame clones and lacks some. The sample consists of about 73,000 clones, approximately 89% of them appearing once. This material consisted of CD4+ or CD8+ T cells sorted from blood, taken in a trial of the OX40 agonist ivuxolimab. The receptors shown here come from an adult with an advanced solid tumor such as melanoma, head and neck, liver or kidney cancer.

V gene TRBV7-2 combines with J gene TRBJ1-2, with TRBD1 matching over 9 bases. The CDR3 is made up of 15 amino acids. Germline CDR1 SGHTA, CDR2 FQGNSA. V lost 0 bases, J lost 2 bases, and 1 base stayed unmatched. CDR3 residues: CASSLAGTGNYGYTF. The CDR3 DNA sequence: TGTGCCAGCAGCTTAGCGGGGACAGGGAACTATGGCTACACCTTC. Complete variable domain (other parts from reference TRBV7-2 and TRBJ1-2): GAGVSQSPSNKVTEKGKDVELRCDPISGHTALYWYRQSLGQGLEFLIYFQGNSAPDKSGLPSDRFSAERTGGSVSTLTIQRTQQEDSAVYLCASSLAGTGNYGYTFGSGTRLTVV.

The CDR3 protein is CSVARGTDTQYF. CDR3 sequence (DNA): TGCAGCGTTGCCAGGGGCACAGATACGCAGTATTTT. The chain employs TRBV29-1 and TRBJ2-3, with a weak D call TRBD1 (5 bases). The CDR3 is made up of 12 amino acids. Trimming removed 4 bases at V and 1 base at J, with 6 bases between. CDR1 is SQVTM, CDR2 ANQGSEA, per germline.

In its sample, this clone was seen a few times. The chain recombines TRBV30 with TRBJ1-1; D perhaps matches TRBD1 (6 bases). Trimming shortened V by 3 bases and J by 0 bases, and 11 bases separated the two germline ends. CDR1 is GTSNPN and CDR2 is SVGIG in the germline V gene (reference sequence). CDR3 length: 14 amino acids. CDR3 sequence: CAWRMTGLNTEAFF. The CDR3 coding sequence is TGTGCCTGGAGGATGACAGGCTTGAACACTGAAGCTTTCTTT.

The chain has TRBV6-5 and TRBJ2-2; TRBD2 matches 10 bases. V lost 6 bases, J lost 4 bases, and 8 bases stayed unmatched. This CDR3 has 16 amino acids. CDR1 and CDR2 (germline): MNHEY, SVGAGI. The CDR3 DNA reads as TGTGCCAGCAGGTACACCAGCGGGAGGGCCACCGGGGAGCTGTTTTTT. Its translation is CASRYTSGRATGELFF.

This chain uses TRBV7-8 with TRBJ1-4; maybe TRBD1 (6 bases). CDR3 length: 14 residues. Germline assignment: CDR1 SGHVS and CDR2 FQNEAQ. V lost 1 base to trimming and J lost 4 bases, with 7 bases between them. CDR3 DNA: TGTGCCAGCAGCTTAGGGGACATTAATGAAAAACTGTTTTTT. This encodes CASSLGDINEKLFF. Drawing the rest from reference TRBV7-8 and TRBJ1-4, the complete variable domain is GAGVSQSPRYKVAKRGQDVALRCDPISGHVSLFWYQQALGQGPEFLTYFQNEAQLDKSGLPSDRFFAERPEGSVSTLKIQRTQQEDSAVYLCASSLGDINEKLFFGSGTQLSVL.

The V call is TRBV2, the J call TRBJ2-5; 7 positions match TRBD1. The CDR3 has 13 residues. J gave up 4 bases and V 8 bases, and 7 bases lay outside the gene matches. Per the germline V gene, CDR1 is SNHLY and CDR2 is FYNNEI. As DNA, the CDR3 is TGTGCCAGCTTGGGACAGACGGCAGAGACCCAGTACTTC. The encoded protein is CASLGQTAETQYF.

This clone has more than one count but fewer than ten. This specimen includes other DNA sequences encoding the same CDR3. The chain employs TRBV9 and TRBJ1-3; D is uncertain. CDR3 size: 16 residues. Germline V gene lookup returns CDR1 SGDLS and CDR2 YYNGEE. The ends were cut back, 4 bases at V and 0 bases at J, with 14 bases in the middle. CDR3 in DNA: TGTGCCAGCAGCCCACGACGAGATAACTCTGGAAACACCATATATTTT. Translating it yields CASSPRRDNSGNTIYF.

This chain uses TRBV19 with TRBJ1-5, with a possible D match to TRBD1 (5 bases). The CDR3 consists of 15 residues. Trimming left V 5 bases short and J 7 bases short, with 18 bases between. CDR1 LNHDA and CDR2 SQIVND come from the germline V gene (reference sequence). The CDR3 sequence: CASSRRIGGGQPQHF. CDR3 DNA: TGTGCCAGTAGTCGCAGGATTGGGGGGGGACAGCCCCAGCATTTT.

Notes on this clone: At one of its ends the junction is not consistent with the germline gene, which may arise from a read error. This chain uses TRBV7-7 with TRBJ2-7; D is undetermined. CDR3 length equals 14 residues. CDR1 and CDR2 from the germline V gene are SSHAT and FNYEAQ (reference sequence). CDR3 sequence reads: CASSLMEGYNEQYF. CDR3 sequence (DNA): TGTGCTAGCAGCTTAATGGAAGGGTACAACGAGCAGTACTTC.

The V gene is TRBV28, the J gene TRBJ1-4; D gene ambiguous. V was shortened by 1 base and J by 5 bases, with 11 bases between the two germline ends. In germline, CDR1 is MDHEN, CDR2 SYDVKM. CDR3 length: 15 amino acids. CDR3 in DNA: TGTGCCAGCAGTTTATCGGGAGGAACCAATGAAAAACTGTTTTTT. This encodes CASSLSGGTNEKLFF.

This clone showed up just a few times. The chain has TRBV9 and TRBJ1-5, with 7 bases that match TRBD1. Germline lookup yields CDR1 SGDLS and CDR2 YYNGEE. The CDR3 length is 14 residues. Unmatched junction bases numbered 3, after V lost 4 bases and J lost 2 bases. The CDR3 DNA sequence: TGTGCCAGCAGCCTAGGACAGGGCAATCAGCCCCAGCATTTT. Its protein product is CASSLGQGNQPQHF. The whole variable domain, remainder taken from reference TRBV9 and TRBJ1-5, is DSGVTQTPKHLITATGQRVTLRCSPRSGDLSVYWYQQSLDQGLQFLIQYYNGEERAKGNILERFSAQQFPDLHSELNLSSLELGDSALYFCASSLGQGNQPQHFGDGTRLSIL.

The chain's CDR3 is CASTGSTNTGELFF. Here the CDR3 DNA reads TGTGCCAGCACCGGGTCGACGAACACCGGGGAGCTGTTTTTT. The chain is built from TRBV2 and TRBJ2-2; D unresolved. The CDR3 totals 14 residues. Trimming cost V 7 bases and J 0 bases, with 9 bases left between them. CDR1 and CDR2 from the germline V gene are SNHLY and FYNNEI.

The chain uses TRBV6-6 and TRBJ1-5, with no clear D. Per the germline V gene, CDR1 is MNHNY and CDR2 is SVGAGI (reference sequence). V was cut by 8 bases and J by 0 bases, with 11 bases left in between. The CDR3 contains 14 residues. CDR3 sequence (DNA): TGTGCCAGCTCCGGGGTGAATAGCAATCAGCCCCAGCATTTT. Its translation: CASSGVNSNQPQHF.

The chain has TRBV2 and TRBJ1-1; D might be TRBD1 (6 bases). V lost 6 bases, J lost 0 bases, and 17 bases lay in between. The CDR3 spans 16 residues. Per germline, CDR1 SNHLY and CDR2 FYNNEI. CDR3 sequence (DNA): TGTGCCAGCAGAGGGGCACAGGGCTGGATGAACACTGAAGCTTTCTTT. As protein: CASRGAQGWMNTEAFF.

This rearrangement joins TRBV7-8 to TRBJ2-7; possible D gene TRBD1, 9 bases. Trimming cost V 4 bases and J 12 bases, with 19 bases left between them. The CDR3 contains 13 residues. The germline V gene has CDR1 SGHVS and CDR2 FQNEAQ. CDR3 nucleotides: TGTGCCAGCAGCTCCGGGAGGGGACAGGGTCGGTACTTC. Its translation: CASSSGRGQGRYF.

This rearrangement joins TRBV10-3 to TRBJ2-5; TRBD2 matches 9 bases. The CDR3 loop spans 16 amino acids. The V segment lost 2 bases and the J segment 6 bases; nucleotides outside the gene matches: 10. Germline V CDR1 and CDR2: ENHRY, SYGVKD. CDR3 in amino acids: CAISEGVAGARKTQYF. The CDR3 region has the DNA TGTGCCATCAGTGAGGGGGTAGCGGGGGCGAGGAAGACCCAGTACTTC.

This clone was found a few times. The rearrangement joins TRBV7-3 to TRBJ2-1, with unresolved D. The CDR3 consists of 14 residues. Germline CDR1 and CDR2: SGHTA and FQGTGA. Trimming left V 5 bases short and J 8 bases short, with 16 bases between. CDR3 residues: CASSPSFSNDEQFF. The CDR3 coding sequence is TGTGCCAGCAGCCCTTCGTTTTCGAACGATGAGCAGTTCTTC.

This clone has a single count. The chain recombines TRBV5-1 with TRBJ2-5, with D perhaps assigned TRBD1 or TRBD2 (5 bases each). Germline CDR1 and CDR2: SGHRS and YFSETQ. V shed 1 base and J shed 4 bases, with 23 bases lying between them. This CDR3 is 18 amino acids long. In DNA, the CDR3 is TGCGCCAGCAGCTTGAGAACTGGGACCCGGGGTGGGCCAGAGACCCAGTACTTC. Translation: CASSLRTGTRGGPETQYF.

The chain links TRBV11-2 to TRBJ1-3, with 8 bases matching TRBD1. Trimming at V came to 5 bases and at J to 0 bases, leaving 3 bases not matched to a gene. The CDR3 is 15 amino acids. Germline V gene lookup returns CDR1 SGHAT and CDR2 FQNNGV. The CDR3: CASSLTGVSGNTIYF. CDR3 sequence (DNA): TGTGCCAGCAGCCTGACAGGGGTCTCTGGAAACACCATATATTTT.

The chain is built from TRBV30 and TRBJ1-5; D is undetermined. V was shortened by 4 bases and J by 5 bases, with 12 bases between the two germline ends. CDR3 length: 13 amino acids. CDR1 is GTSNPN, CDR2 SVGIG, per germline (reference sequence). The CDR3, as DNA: TGTGCCTGGACTCAAGGGCTGGATCAGCCCCAGCATTTT. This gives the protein CAWTQGLDQPQHF.

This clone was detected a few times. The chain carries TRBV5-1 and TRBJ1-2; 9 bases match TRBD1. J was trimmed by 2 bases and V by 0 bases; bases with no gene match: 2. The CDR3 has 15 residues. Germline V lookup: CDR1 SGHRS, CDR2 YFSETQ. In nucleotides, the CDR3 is TGCGCCAGCAGCTTGGGGGACAGGGTCAACTATGGCTACACCTTC. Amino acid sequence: CASSLGDRVNYGYTF.

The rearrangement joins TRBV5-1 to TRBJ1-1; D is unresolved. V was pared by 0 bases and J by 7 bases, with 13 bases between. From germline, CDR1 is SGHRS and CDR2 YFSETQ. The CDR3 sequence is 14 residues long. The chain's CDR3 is CASSLAANRGEAFF. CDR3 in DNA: TGCGCCAGCAGCTTGGCTGCGAACCGGGGTGAAGCTTTCTTT.

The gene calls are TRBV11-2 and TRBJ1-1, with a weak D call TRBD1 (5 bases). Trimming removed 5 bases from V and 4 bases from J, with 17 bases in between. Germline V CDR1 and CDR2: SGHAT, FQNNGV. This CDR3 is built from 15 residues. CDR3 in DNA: TGTGCCAGCAGCCGGGCCGGGGGACTGGGCACTGAAGCTTTCTTT. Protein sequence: CASSRAGGLGTEAFF.

The chain's CDR3 is CASSLGWVGEKLFF. The CDR3 nucleotides are TGCGCCAGCAGCCTCGGTTGGGTGGGTGAAAAACTGTTTTTT. The chain recombines TRBV4-3 with TRBJ1-4; the D is unclear. The V end was cut by 4 bases, the J end by 7 bases, with 13 bases between. The CDR3 totals 14 residues. From germline, CDR1 is LGHNA and CDR2 YSLEER.

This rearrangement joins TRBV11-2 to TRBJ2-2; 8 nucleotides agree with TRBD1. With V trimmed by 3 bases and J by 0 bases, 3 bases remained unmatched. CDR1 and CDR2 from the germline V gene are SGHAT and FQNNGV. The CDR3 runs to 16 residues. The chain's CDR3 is CASSFGQGSNTGELFF. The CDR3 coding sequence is TGTGCCAGCAGCTTCGGACAGGGTTCGAACACCGGGGAGCTGTTTTTT.

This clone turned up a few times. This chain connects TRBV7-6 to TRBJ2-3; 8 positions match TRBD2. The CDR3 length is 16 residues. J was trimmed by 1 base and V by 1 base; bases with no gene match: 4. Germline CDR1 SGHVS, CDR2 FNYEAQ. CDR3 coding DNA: TGTGCCAGCAGCTTAGGGACGGGGGGGCGCACAGATACGCAGTATTTT. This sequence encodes CASSLGTGGRTDTQYF.

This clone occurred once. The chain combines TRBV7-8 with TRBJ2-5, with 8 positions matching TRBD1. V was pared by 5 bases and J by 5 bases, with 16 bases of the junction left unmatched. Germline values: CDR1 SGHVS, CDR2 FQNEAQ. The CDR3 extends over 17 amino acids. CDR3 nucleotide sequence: TGTGCCAGCAGCCCAAATTACCAGGGGGCAAAGAGGGAGACCCAGTACTTC. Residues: CASSPNYQGAKRETQYF.

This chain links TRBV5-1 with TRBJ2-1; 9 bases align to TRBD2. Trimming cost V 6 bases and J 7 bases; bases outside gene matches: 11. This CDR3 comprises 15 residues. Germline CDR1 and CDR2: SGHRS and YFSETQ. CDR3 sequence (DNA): TGCGCCAGCACACGTACGGGACTAGCCGGTAATGAGCAGTTCTTC. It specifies CASTRTGLAGNEQFF.

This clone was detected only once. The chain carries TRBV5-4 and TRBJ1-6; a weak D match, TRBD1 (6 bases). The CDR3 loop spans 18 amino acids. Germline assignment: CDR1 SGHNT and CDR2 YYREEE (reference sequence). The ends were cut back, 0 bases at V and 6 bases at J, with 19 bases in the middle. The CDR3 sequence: CASSLAEGGVRPNSPLHF. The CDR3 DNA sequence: TGTGCCAGCAGCTTGGCCGAGGGGGGGGTAAGACCTAATTCACCCCTCCACTTT.

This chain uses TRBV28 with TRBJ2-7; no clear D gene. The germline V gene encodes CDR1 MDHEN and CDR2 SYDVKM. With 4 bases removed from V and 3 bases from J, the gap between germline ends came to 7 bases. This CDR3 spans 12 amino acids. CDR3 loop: CASSSPNYEQYF. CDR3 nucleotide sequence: TGTGCCAGCAGTTCCCCCAACTACGAGCAGTACTTC.

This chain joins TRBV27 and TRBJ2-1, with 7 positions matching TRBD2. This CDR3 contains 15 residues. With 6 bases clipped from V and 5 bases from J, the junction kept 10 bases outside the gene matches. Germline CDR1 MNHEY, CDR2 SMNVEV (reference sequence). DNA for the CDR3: TGTGCCAGCAGCCGGGGGGACCAGCTTGACAATGAGCAGTTCTTC. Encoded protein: CASSRGDQLDNEQFF.